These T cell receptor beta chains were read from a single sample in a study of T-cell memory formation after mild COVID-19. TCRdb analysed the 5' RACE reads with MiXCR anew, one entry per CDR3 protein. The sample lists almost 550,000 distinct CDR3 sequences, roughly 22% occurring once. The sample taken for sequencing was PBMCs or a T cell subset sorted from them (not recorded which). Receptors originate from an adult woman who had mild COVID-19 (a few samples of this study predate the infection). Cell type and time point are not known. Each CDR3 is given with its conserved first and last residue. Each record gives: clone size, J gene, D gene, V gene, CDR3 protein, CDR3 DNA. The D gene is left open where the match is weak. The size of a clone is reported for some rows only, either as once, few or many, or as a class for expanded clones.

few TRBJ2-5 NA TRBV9 CASSTGGDQETQYF TGTGCCAGCAGCACAGGGGGGGACCAAGAGACCCAGTACTTC
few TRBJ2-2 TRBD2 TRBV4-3 CASSQDPLGREKRDTGELFF TGCGCCAGCAGCCAAGACCCCCTTGGGAGGGAGAAGCGGGACACCGGGGAGCTGTTTTTT
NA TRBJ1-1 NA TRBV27 CASSQGRGMNTEAFF TGTGCCAGCAGCCAGGGACGCGGGATGAACACTGAAGCTTTCTTT
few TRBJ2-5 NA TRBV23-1 CASNGSHQETQYF TGCGCCAGCAACGGGAGCCACCAAGAGACCCAGTACTTC
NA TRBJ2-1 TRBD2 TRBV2 CASTSGLYNEQFF TGTGCCAGCACTAGCGGGCTGTACAATGAGCAGTTCTTC
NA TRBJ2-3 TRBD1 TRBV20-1 CSASDRELSTDTQYF TGCAGTGCCTCCGACAGGGAACTCAGCACAGATACGCAGTATTTT
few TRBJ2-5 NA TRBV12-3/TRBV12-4 CASSLVLDEQETQYF TGTGCCAGCAGTTTGGTCTTGGATGAACAAGAGACCCAGTACTTC
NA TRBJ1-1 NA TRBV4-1 CASSALGLEAFF TGCGCCAGCAGCGCGTTAGGGCTAGAAGCTTTCTTT
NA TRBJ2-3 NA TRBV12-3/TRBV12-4 CASSRGRGSRDTQYF TGTGCCAGCAGTCGGGGCAGGGGTAGTAGGGATACGCAGTATTTT
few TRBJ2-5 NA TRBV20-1 CSARIPPQETQYF TGCAGTGCTAGGATCCCCCCGCAAGAGACCCAGTACTTC
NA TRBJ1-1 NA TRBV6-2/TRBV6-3 CASSYTGGGEAFF TGTGCCAGCAGTTACACGGGGGGCGGTGAAGCTTTCTTT
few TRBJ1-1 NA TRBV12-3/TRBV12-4 CASSEPAEYTEAFF TGTGCCAGCAGCGAACCGGCTGAGTACACTGAAGCTTTCTTT
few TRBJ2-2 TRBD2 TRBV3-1 CASSPSMRLAGKPTGELFF TGTGCCAGCAGCCCTTCTATGCGTCTAGCGGGAAAACCCACCGGGGAGCTGTTTTTT
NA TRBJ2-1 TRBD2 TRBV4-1 CASSHPPELAGGGYNEQFF TGCGCCAGCAGCCATCCTCCGGAACTAGCGGGAGGCGGTTACAATGAGCAGTTCTTC
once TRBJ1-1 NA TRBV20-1 CSARDLRELNTEAFF TGCAGTGCTAGAGATCTGAGAGAGTTGAACACTGAAGCTTTCTTT
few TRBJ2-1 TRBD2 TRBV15 CATSRGLVGDWGRVNEQFF TGTGCCACCAGCAGAGGACTTGTGGGAGATTGGGGGAGGGTCAATGAGCAGTTCTTC
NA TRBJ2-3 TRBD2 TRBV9 CASGGGTQYF TGTGCCAGCGGCGGGGGTACGCAGTATTTT
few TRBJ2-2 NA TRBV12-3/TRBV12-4 CASSLGISNTGELFF TGTGCCAGCAGTTTGGGTATTTCGAACACCGGGGAGCTGTTTTTT
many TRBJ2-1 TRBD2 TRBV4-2 CASSQAGREWGNEQFF TGTGCCAGCAGCCAAGCTGGGCGGGAGTGGGGGAATGAGCAGTTCTTC
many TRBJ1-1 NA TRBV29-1 CSVEGAGVNTEAFF TGCAGCGTTGAAGGGGCGGGGGTGAACACTGAAGCTTTCTTT
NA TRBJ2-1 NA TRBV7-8 CASSLARIDRRVYNEQFF TGTGCCAGCAGCTTAGCACGGATTGACAGACGAGTTTACAATGAGCAGTTCTTC
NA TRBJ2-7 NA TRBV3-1 CASSQTSGAHYEQYF TGTGCCAGCAGTCAAACGTCGGGGGCCCACTACGAGCAGTACTTC
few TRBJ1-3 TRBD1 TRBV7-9 CASSSSGQTRNTIYF TGTGCCAGCAGCTCGTCGGGACAGACCAGAAACACCATATATTTT
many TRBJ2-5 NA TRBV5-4 CASKERAVQETQYF TGTGCCAGCAAAGAGAGGGCGGTGCAAGAGACCCAGTACTTC
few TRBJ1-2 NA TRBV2 CAKEQGNYGYTF TGTGCCAAGGAACAGGGAAACTATGGCTACACCTTC
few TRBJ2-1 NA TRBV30 CAWNTGSGFDEQFF TGTGCCTGGAACACAGGGTCGGGGTTCGATGAGCAGTTCTTC
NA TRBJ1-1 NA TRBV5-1 CASRLGGAAEAFF TGCGCCAGCCGACTGGGGGGGGCGGCTGAAGCTTTCTTT
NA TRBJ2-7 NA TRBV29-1 CSVWEASTSYEQYF TGCAGCGTCTGGGAGGCTTCCACCTCCTACGAGCAGTACTTC
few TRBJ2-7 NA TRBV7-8 CASSLGPGAFEQYF TGTGCCAGCAGCTTAGGGCCGGGAGCGTTCGAGCAGTACTTC
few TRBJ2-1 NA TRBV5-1 CASSFPSGANEQFF TGCGCCAGCAGCTTCCCGTCGGGGGCGAATGAGCAGTTCTTC
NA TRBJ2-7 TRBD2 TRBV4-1 CASSQDLRGVSYEQYF TGCGCCAGCAGCCAAGATCTGCGGGGGGTCTCCTACGAGCAGTACTTC
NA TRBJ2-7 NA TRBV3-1 CASSQGFANSDSYEQYF TGTGCCAGCAGCCAAGGATTTGCGAACAGTGACTCCTACGAGCAGTACTTC
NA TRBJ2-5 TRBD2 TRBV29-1 CSVEDGLGTSGAGETQYF TGCAGCGTTGAAGACGGCCTAGGGACTAGCGGAGCGGGGGAGACCCAGTACTTC
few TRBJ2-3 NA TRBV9 CASSGQLRGADTQYF TGTGCCAGCAGTGGACAATTAAGGGGCGCAGATACGCAGTATTTT
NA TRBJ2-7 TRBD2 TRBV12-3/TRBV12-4 CASSSRTSGIEQYF TGTGCCAGCAGTTCTCGGACTAGCGGTATCGAGCAGTACTTC
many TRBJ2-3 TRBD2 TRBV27 CASSLSGDSTDTQYF TGTGCCAGCAGCCTTAGCGGGGATAGCACAGATACGCAGTATTTT
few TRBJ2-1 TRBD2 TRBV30 CAWKAGAYNEQFF TGTGCCTGGAAAGCGGGGGCGTACAATGAGCAGTTCTTC
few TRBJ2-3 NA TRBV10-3 CAISAGLLQTGDTQYF TGTGCCATCAGTGCAGGACTGCTACAAACAGGAGATACGCAGTATTTT
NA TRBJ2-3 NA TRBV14 CASSQANTQYF TGTGCCAGCAGCCAAGCCAATACGCAGTATTTT
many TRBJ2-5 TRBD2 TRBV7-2 CASSTSTSGPTETQYF TGTGCCAGCAGCACCTCGACTAGCGGGCCCACAGAGACCCAGTACTTC
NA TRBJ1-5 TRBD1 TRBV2 CASSKQGYKGNQPQHF TGTGCCAGCAGCAAACAGGGGTACAAGGGCAATCAGCCCCAGCATTTT
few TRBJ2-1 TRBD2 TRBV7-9 CASSFSGSNEQFF TGTGCCAGCAGCTTTAGCGGGAGCAATGAGCAGTTCTTC
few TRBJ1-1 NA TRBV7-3 CASSLSPASVTEAFF TGTGCCAGCAGCTTGAGTCCTGCGTCGGTCACTGAAGCTTTCTTT
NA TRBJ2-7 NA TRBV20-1 CSARDLTRRGRSDEQYF TGCAGTGCTAGAGATCTGACAAGGCGTGGGCGCTCCGACGAGCAGTACTTC
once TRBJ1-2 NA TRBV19 CASSPPAGRGGYTF TGTGCCAGTAGTCCTCCCGCGGGACGGGGTGGCTACACCTTC
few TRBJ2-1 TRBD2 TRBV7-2 CASSLSSGSIYNEQFF TGTGCCAGCAGCTTATCCAGCGGGAGTATCTACAATGAGCAGTTCTTC
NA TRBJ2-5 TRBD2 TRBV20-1 CSARERPTPGLAGGVSQETQYF TGCAGTGCTAGAGAACGCCCCACTCCGGGACTAGCGGGAGGAGTCTCCCAAGAGACCCAGTACTTC
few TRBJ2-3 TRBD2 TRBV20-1 CSAGTSGGPTDTQYF TGCAGTGCTGGGACTAGCGGGGGACCAACAGATACGCAGTATTTT
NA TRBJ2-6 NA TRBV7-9 CASTLSQIARSGANVLTF TGTGCCAGCACCCTGTCACAGATCGCCCGCTCTGGGGCCAACGTCCTGACTTTC
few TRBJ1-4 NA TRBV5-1 CASSAAGVGEKLFF TGCGCCAGCAGCGCAGCAGGGGTAGGGGAAAAACTGTTTTTT
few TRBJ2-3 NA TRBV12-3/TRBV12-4 CASSQRNTDTQYF TGTGCCAGCAGTCAGCGGAACACAGATACGCAGTATTTT
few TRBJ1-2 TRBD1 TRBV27 CASSFYSPGQKRHGYTF TGTGCCAGCAGTTTTTATTCTCCGGGACAGAAGCGCCATGGCTACACCTTC
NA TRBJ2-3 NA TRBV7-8 CASSFATSTDTQYF TGTGCCAGCAGCTTTGCGACTAGCACAGATACGCAGTATTTT
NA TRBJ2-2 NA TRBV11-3 CASSLIGPNTGELFF TGTGCCAGCAGCTTAATCGGGCCCAACACCGGGGAGCTGTTTTTT
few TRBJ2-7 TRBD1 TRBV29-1 CSVDGTGTRAYEQYF TGCAGCGTTGATGGGACAGGGACCAGGGCCTACGAGCAGTACTTC
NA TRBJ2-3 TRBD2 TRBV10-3 CAISERNRRTSGRVTPDTQYF TGTGCCATCAGTGAGCGAAACAGAAGGACTAGCGGGAGGGTGACGCCAGATACGCAGTATTTT
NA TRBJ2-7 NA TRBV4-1 CASSQDLLTDSAYEQYF TGCGCCAGCAGCCAAGATCTTCTGACGGACAGTGCCTACGAGCAGTACTTC
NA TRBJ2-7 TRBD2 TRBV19 CASSIGSGSPPYEQYF TGTGCCAGTAGTATAGGTAGCGGGAGTCCCCCCTACGAGCAGTACTTC
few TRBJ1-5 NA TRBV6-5 CASGLAQPQHF TGTGCCAGCGGATTAGCTCAGCCCCAGCATTTT
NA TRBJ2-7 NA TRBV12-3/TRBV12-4 CASSLSSGAYEQYF TGTGCCAGCAGTTTATCTTCTGGTGCGTACGAGCAGTACTTC